This is a list of T cell receptor beta chains from one sample in a study of low-dose radiotherapy and immunotherapy resistance in tumors. TCRdb analysed the reads with MiXCR anew, one entry per CDR3 protein. Among tens of thousands of distinct CDR3 sequences listed, just under 9.5% were seen once. The sample consisted of PBMCs, taken before treatment. All receptors come from a male donor with prostate cancer. CDR3s include the opening cysteine and the closing phenylalanine or tryptophan. Fields, in order: clone size, J gene, D gene, V gene, CDR3 protein, CDR3 DNA. D genes are given only for firm matches. Rows may omit the clone size; those that give it use once, few, many or a size class.

many | TRBJ1-6 | . | TRBV12-3/TRBV12-4 | CASSGSSYNSPLHF | TGTGCCAGCAGCGGAAGCTCCTATAATTCACCCCTCCACTTT
many | TRBJ2-1 | TRBD2 | TRBV11-2 | CASSLGRKLAGGPNEQFF | TGTGCCAGCAGCTTAGGACGGAAATTAGCGGGAGGGCCAAATGAGCAGTTCTTC
many | TRBJ2-1 | TRBD1 | TRBV6-8 | CASSSDRGREFF | TGTGCCAGCAGTTCGGACAGGGGAAGGGAGTTCTTC
many | TRBJ2-5 | TRBD1 | TRBV7-9 | CASSIWDRVEETQYF | TGTGCCAGCAGCATCTGGGACAGGGTGGAAGAGACCCAGTACTTC
few | TRBJ2-1 | TRBD2 | TRBV20-1 | CSAPLAGASSYNEQFF | TGCAGTGCTCCTTTAGCGGGTGCGAGCTCCTACAATGAGCAGTTCTTC
few | TRBJ2-7 | . | TRBV28 | CASSQVWGSSSYEQYF | TGTGCCAGCAGCCAGGTATGGGGGTCGAGCTCCTACGAGCAGTACTTC
many | TRBJ2-1 | TRBD1 | TRBV5-1 | CASSLQGADLYNEQFF | TGCGCCAGCAGCTTACAGGGGGCAGACCTCTACAATGAGCAGTTCTTC
few | TRBJ1-2 | . | TRBV28 | CTSSLNGYGYTF | TGTACCAGCAGTTTGAACGGGTATGGCTACACCTTC
many | TRBJ2-2 | TRBD1 | TRBV7-9 | CASSTGGMAGELFF | TGTGCCAGCAGCACAGGGGGCATGGCCGGGGAGCTGTTTTTT
many | TRBJ2-1 | . | TRBV4-2 | CASSQGGGTRYNEQFF | TGTGCCAGCAGCCAAGGAGGCGGGACCCGCTACAATGAGCAGTTCTTC
many | TRBJ2-4 | . | TRBV4-1 | CASSPGDPILAKNIQYF | TGCGCCAGCAGCCCAGGAGATCCGATTTTAGCCAAAAACATTCAGTACTTC
many | TRBJ2-2 | . | TRBV6-6 | CASSYSWTGELFF | TGTGCCAGCAGTTACTCCTGGACCGGGGAGCTGTTTTTT
few | TRBJ2-2 | . | TRBV18 | CASSGQRTVNTGELFF | TGTGCCAGCTCGGGACAAAGGACAGTAAACACCGGGGAGCTGTTTTTT
many | TRBJ1-1 | TRBD1 | TRBV28 | CASSSTGAMNTEAFF | TGTGCCAGCAGTTCTACAGGGGCCATGAACACTGAAGCTTTCTTT
many | TRBJ2-1 | . | TRBV7-9 | CASSTSGVLGYNEQFF | TGTGCCAGCAGTACGAGCGGAGTGCTGGGATACAATGAGCAGTTCTTC
many | TRBJ2-1 | . | TRBV18 | CASSPPGWNEQFF | TGTGCCAGCTCACCACCGGGCTGGAATGAGCAGTTCTTC
many | TRBJ2-7 | TRBD1 | TRBV18 | CASSPRPDRVDYEQYF | TGTGCCAGCTCACCGCGTCCGGACAGGGTAGACTACGAGCAGTACTTC
many | TRBJ1-2 | . | TRBV5-4 | CASSLTGHGYTF | TGTGCCAGCAGCTTGACAGGGCATGGCTACACCTTC
many | TRBJ2-1 | . | TRBV25-1 | CASSEYGVGEQFF | TGTGCCAGCAGTGAATATGGGGTGGGCGAGCAGTTCTTC
. | TRBJ2-2 | TRBD2 | TRBV7-9 | CASRLAGSDTGELFF | TGTGCCAGCCGCTTAGCGGGATCGGACACCGGGGAGCTGTTTTTT
many | TRBJ2-7 | . | TRBV7-9 | CASGTGVEQYF | TGTGCCAGCGGGACCGGGGTCGAGCAGTACTTC
many | TRBJ2-2 | . | TRBV29-1 | CSVGEPEGAGELFF | TGCAGCGTTGGTGAGCCTGAGGGGGCCGGGGAGCTGTTTTTT
. | TRBJ2-2 | TRBD2 | TRBV12-3/TRBV12-4 | CASRQAGPTGELFF | TGTGCCAGCAGGCAAGCGGGGCCCACCGGGGAGCTGTTTTTT
few | TRBJ2-1 | TRBD2 | TRBV30 | CAWSVRGGSSYNEQFF | TGTGCCTGGAGTGTACGAGGCGGGAGCTCCTACAATGAGCAGTTCTTC
many | TRBJ2-3 | TRBD2 | TRBV28 | CASFVAGGPSYTQYF | TGTGCCAGCTTCGTAGCGGGAGGGCCCTCGTATACGCAGTATTTT
many | TRBJ2-4 | . | TRBV24-1 | CATSDSGGKILAKNIQYF | TGTGCCACCAGTGATTCAGGAGGAAAAATCCTAGCCAAAAACATTCAGTACTTC
many | TRBJ1-5 | . | TRBV15 | CATSKGYSNQPQHF | TGTGCCACCAGCAAGGGATATAGCAATCAGCCCCAGCATTTT
many | TRBJ2-1 | . | TRBV12-3/TRBV12-4 | CASSSSSYNEQFF | TGTGCCAGCAGCTCAAGCTCCTACAATGAGCAGTTCTTC
many | TRBJ1-5 | TRBD1 | TRBV12-3/TRBV12-4 | CASSFGDSMNQPQHF | TGTGCCAGCAGTTTTGGGGACAGTATGAATCAGCCCCAGCATTTT
. | TRBJ2-2 | . | TRBV12-3/TRBV12-4 | CASSASLKGELFFF | .
. | TRBJ1-2 | . | TRBV6-1 | CASWRGGGYGYTF | TGTGCCAGCTGGCGGGGGGGCGGCTATGGCTACACCTTC
many | TRBJ2-7 | . | TRBV20-1 | CSARDNRGLEQYF | TGCAGTGCTAGAGATAATCGGGGGCTCGAGCAGTACTTC
many | TRBJ1-2 | TRBD1 | TRBV6-1 | CASGTGGSGYTF | TGTGCCAGCGGGACAGGGGGCAGTGGCTACACCTTC
many | TRBJ2-5 | TRBD1 | TRBV5-1 | CASSLSQRGRLETQYF | TGCGCCAGCAGCTTGAGTCAGAGGGGGCGCTTAGAGACCCAGTACTTC
many | TRBJ2-5 | . | TRBV11-1 | CASSRGGQETQYF | TGTGCCAGCAGCCGGGGCGGGCAAGAGACCCAGTACTTC
many | TRBJ1-5 | TRBD1 | TRBV4-1 | CASSQAPGQAHQPQHF | TGCGCCAGCAGCCAAGCTCCGGGACAGGCCCATCAGCCCCAGCATTTT
many | TRBJ1-4 | TRBD1 | TRBV27 | CASSNRGVVFF | TGTGCCAGCAGCAACAGGGGGGTCGTGTTTTTT
many | TRBJ2-4 | . | TRBV20-1 | CSASGGNIQYF | TGCAGTGCTAGTGGAGGCAACATTCAGTACTTC
. | TRBJ1-1 | . | TRBV12-3/TRBV12-4 | CASRPQGLMNTEAFF | TGTGCCAGCAGGCCACAGGGCCTCATGAACACTGAAGCTTTCTTT
many | TRBJ1-2 | . | TRBV9 | CASSAQDGGRVSYGYTF | TGTGCCAGCAGCGCCCAGGATGGGGGGCGGGTGAGCTATGGCTACACCTTC
many | TRBJ1-4 | . | TRBV28 | CASYGTLSHTNEKLFF | TGTGCCAGTTACGGGACCTTGAGCCACACTAATGAAAAACTGTTTTTT
many | TRBJ1-6 | . | TRBV2 | CASSIIWKSYSPLHF | TGTGCCAGCAGTATTATCTGGAAATCATATTCACCCCTCCACTTT
many | TRBJ2-2 | TRBD2 | TRBV7-2 | CASSEGLAGVHGELFF | TGTGCCAGCAGCGAGGGACTAGCGGGAGTCCACGGGGAGCTGTTTTTT
many | TRBJ1-5 | . | TRBV20-1 | CSARGGGFGNQPQHF | TGCAGTGCTAGAGGTGGAGGCTTCGGCAATCAGCCCCAGCATTTT
many | TRBJ2-2 | TRBD2 | TRBV7-8 | CASSLLAGPNTGELFF | TGTGCCAGCAGCTTACTAGCGGGCCCGAACACCGGGGAGCTGTTTTTT
many | TRBJ1-5 | . | TRBV28 | CASSLGGDLYPQHF | TGTGCCAGCAGTTTGGGAGGGGACCTCTACCCCCAGCATTTT
many | TRBJ1-1 | . | TRBV29-1 | CSVTDGYTEAFF | TGCAGCGTGACGGACGGGTACACTGAAGCTTTCTTT
many | TRBJ2-2 | . | TRBV28 | CASSPSSANTGELFF | TGTGCCAGCAGTCCGTCGAGCGCCAACACCGGGGAGCTGTTTTTT